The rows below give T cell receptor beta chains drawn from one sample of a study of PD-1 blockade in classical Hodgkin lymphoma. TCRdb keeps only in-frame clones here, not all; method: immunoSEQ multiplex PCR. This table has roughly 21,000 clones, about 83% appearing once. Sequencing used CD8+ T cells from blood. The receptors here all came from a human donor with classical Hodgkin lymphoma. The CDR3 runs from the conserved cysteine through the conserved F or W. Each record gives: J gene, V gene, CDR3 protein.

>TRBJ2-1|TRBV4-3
CASSQDEQLAHNEQFF
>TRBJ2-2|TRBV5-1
CASSPTGLGNTGELFF
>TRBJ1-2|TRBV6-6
CASSSVTGYGYTF
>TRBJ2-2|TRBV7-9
CASSYGWGSDTGELFF
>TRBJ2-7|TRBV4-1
CASSQGGQGLYEQYF
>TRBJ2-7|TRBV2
CASSELAGTYEQYF
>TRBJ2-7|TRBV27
CASSSWDRVYEQYF
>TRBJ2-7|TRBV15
CATSRGGDPYEQYF
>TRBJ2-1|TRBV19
CASSITSRSTNEQFF
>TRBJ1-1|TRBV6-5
CASRTVNTEAFF
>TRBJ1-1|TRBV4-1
CASSQDGDTEAFF
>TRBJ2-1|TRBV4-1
CASSQASGASYNEQFF
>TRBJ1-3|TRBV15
CATSREYRGNTIYF
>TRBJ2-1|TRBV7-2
CASSRGGLSPHSYNEQFF
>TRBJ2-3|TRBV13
CASSLQPGADTQYF
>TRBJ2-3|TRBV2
CASRDSPAQDTDTQYF
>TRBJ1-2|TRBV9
CASSGLIYGYTF
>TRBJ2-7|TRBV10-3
CAITSPGTGEYEQYF
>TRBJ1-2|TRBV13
CASSLNRANYGYTF
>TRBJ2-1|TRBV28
CASSPPRWSSGLYNEQFF
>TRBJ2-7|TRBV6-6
CASSYSIASSYEQYF
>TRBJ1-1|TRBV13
CASSSGQGEAFF
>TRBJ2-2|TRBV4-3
CASSQVLVDTGELFF
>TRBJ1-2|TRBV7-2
CASSLARGGAGRYGYTF
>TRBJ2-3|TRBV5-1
CASSLYTADTQYF
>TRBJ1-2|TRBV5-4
CASSWDRGAHNYGYTF
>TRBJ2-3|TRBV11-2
CASSLNSGTSTDTQYF
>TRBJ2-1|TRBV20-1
CSARGRPEQFF
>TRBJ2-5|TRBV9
CASSSRWLAGPGTQYF
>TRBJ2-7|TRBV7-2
CASSSSGKPYEQYF
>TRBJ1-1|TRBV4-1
CASSTKGRGPTEAFF
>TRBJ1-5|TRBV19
CASSIGPLGNQPQHF
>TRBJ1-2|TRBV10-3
CAIRGYGYTF
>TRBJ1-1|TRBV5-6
CASSNLGRQNTEAFF
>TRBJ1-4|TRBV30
CAWDRGGSYEKLFF
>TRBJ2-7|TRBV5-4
CASSLGQGSGRSSYEQYF
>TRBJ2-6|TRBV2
CASSETGGSGANVLTF
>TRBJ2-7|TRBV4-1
CASSQAPGLAYEQYF
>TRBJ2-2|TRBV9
CASSEGGSSGELFF
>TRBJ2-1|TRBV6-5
CASSYLAGDEQFF
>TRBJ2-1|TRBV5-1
CASSLTSGVNNEQFF
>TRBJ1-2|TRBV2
CASSEQAPGRQVINYGYTF
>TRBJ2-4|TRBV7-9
CASSLGQGAKNIQYF
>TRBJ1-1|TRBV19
CASSRYRGTEAFF
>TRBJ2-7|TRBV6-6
CASSYGRELGYEQYF
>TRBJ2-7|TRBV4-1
CASSQENVQGYEQYF
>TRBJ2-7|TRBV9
CASSLQGNPLDEQYF
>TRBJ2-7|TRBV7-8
CASSLVGTGYEQYF
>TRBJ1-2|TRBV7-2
CASSNRYGYTF
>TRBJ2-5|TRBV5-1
CASSLVLLGVAGGRETQYF
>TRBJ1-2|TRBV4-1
CASSHALTDADGYTF
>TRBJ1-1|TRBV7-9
CASSLSIGSNTEAFF
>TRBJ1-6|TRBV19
CSFYNSPLHF
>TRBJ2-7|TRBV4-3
CASSQDFSGQGANEQYF
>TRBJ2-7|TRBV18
CASSYRSSWDEQYF
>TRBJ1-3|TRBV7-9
CASSVSGEWAISGNTIYF
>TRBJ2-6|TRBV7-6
CASSSRTGTGANVLTF
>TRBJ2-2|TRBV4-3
CASSQDRVERSAGELFF
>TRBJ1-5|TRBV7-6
CASTRGPGRPQHF